The source of this T cell receptor (beta chain) is a study of T cell responses to AZD1222 COVID-19 vaccine (dated by TCRdb to about 2021). Study-level background: A total of 233 trial participants underwent TCR sequencing, of whom roughly 210 had received two doses of AZD1222 and roughly 26 had received two doses of the MenACWY control vaccine. Trial participants were enrolled by age into subgroups of 18-55, 56-69 and 70-plus years, and 148, 28 and 57 TCR-sequenced participants, respectively, were included in these subgroups. Overall results and qualifications from the work: After two AZD1222 doses, both the breadth and the depth of spike-specific TCRs were significantly higher than at day 0 and than in MenACWY recipients. Because no samples from the day 14 peak response were available, repertoires could be characterized only after the peak T cell response. The 56-69-year group was small, and its depth increase did not reach significance, likely because of low power. Only a handful of AZD1222 recipients were SARS-CoV-2 seropositive at baseline, limiting conclusions about previously exposed vaccinees. Reportedly, almost half of the unique spike-specific TCRs recognized epitopes lying outside the regions that are mutated in the B.1.351 and B.1.1.7 variants. Participants were mostly white British, with more females than males. The authors suggested clonal diversity may have been underestimated. The whole spike protein was spanned by vaccine-associated CD4 TCRs, and dominant responses were seen in regions 160-218 and 743-854.

The CDR3 holds 14 amino acids from the cysteine to the phenylalanine. CDR3 DNA only is kept here, 42 bases in frame from base 1. Per the germline V gene (reference sequence), LGHDT is the CDR1 and YNNKEL is the CDR2. The junction shows trimming of 1 base on V and 5 bases on J, plus 12 bases between the germline ends. Comment on this clone: There is no known antigen for this receptor. Nothing much larger sits one base from this clone, and base qualities are not available.

The CDR3 regions of human TCRbeta chains were analyzed by immunosequencing. As for the original processing: TCRs in the repertoires were compared against a reference library of SARS-CoV-2-specific TCRs that had been generated with the MIRA antigen-specificity platform. Breadth was defined as the fraction of unique TCRs that were SARS-CoV-2-associated, and depth was defined as the fraction of total T cells that were SARS-CoV-2-associated. Using the MIRA data, each spike-specific TCR was assigned both to the spike region to which the TCR was reactive and to a CD4 or CD8 class. Log10-transformed breadth and depth values were compared by one-way ANOVA with Sidak's multiple comparisons tests. The clones in this table, taken by TCRdb from immuneACCESS, are in-frame only. Not every clone is retained; where verified, under half of the shortfall comes from an unresolved V gene, and the cause of the rest is unknown. V and J calls and clone size are those listed in that table; D and trimming were worked out from the DNA. Within this sample are around 74,000 clones, with 92% of them counted one time only. The ten largest clones take up approximately 6.5% of the sample.

The time point label, as the study defines it: baseline before first vaccination. What this sample's treatment or condition label stands for: meningococcal conjugate vaccine given as trial control. The vaccinee samples were drawn from two UK trials, COV001 and COV002, one of which was a single-blind randomized controlled phase 2/3 trial testing AZD1222 (ChAdOx1 nCoV-19) in healthy adults. Trial participant PBMC samples were collected at day 0 and day 28 after the second dose for TCRbeta chain sequencing. The rearrangement combines TRBV3-1 (or the pseudogene TRBV3-2) with TRBJ2-7, with the identity of the D gene unclear. The sequenced sample was peripheral blood, obtained on day 0 of MenACWY control vaccination. This clonotype was sampled from an adult in good health. The CDR3 sequence is CASSQGPRPDEQYF. The base sequence is TGTGCCAGCAGCCAAGGTCCTAGGCCAGACGAGCAGTACTTC.